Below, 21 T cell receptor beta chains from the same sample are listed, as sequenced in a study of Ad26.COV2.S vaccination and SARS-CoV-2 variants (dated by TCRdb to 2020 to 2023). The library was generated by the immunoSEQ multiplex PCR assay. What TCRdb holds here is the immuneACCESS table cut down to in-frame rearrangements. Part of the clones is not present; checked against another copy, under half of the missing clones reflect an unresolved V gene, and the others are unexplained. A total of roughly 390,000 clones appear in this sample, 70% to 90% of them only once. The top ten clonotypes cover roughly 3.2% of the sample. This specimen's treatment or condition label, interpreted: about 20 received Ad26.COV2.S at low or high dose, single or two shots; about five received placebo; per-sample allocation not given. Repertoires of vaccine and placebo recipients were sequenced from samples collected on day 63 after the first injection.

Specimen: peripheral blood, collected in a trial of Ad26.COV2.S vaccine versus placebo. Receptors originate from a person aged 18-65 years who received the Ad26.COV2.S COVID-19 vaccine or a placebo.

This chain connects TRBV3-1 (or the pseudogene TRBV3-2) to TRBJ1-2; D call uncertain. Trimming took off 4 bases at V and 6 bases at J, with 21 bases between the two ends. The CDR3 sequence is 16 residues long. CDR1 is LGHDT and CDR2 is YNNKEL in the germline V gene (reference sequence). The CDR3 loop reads CASSPRGGGRRNGYTF. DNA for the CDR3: TGTGCCAGCAGCCCTAGAGGAGGAGGGAGACGTAATGGCTACACCTTC.

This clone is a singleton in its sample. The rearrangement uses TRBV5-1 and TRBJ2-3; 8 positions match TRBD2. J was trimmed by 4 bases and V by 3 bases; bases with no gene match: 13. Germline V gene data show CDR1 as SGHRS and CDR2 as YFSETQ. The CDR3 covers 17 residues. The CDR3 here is CASSSTGGAARADTQYF. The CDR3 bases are TGCGCCAGCAGCTCAACCGGGGGGGCAGCCCGCGCAGATACGCAGTATTTT.

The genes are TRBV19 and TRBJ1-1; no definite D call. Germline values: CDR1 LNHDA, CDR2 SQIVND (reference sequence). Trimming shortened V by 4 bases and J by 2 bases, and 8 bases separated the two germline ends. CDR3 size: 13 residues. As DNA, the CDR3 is TGTGCCAGTAGTAACGTCGGAAACACTGAAGCTTTCTTT. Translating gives CASSNVGNTEAFF.

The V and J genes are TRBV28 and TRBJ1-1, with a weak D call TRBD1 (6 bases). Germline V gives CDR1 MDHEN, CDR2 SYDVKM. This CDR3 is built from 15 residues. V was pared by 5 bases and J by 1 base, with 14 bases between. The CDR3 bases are TGTGCCAGCAGTCCCACAGGGTATGGGAACACTGAAGCTTTCTTT. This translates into CASSPTGYGNTEAFF.

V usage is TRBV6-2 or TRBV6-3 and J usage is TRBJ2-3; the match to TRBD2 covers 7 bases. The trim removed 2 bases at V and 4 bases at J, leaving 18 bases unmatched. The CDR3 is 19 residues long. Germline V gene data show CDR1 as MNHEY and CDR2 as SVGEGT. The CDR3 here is CASSYDLTSEAQVADTQYF. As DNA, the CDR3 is TGTGCCAGCAGTTACGATCTTACTAGCGAGGCCCAAGTCGCAGATACGCAGTATTTT.

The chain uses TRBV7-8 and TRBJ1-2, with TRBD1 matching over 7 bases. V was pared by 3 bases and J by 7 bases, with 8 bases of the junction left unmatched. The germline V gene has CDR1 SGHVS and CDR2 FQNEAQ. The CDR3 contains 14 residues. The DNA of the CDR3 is TGTGCCAGCAGCTTGACAGGGATAGACTTTGGCTACACCTTC. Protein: CASSLTGIDFGYTF.

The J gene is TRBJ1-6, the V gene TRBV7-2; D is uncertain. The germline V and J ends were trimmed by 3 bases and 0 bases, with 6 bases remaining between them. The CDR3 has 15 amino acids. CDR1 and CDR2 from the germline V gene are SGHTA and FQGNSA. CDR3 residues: CASSFGSSYNSPLHF. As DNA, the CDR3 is TGTGCCAGCAGCTTCGGGAGCTCCTATAATTCACCCCTCCACTTT.

The DNA for the CDR3 is TGTGCCAGCAGCTTGAGGACTAGCGGTAACCAAGAGACCCAGTACTTC. Encoded protein: CASSLRTSGNQETQYF. The chain joins TRBV5-6 to TRBJ2-5; TRBD2 aligns across 10 bases. The CDR3 has 16 amino acids. V lost 1 base to trimming and J lost 0 bases; unmatched junction nucleotides: 3. CDR1 is SGHDT, CDR2 YYEEEE, per germline.

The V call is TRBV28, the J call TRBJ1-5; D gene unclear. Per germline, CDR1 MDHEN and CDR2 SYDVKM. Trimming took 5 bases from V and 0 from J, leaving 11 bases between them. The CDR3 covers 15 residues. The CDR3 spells CASSVQVFSNQPQHF. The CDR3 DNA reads TGTGCCAGCAGTGTTCAGGTGTTTAGCAATCAGCCCCAGCATTTT.

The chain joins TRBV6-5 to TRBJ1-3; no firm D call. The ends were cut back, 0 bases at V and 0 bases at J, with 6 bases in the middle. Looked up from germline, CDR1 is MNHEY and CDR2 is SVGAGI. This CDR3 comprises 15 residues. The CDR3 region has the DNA TGTGCCAGCAGTTACTCGAAAACCTCTGGAAACACCATATATTTT. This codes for CASSYSKTSGNTIYF.

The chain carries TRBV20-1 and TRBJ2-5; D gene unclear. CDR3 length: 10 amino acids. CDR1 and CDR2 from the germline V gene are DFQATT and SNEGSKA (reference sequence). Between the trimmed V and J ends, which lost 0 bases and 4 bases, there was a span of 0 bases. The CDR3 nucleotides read TGCAGTGCTAGAGAAGAGACCCAGTACTTC. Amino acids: CSAREETQYF.

The CDR3 protein is CSVYLAGSQETQYF. The CDR3, as DNA: TGCAGCGTTTATTTAGCGGGGTCTCAAGAGACCCAGTACTTC. The chain uses TRBV29-1 and TRBJ2-5; 8 bases line up with TRBD2. Germline V lookup: CDR1 SQVTM, CDR2 ANQGSEA. CDR3 length: 14 amino acids. V shed 5 bases and J 2 bases; nucleotides not matched to a gene: 7.

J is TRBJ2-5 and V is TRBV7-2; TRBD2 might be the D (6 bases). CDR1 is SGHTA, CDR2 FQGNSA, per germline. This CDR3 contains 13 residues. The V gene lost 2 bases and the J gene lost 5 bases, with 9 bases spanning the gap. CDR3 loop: CASSLRLGETQYF. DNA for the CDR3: TGTGCCAGCAGCTTAAGACTAGGCGAGACCCAGTACTTC.

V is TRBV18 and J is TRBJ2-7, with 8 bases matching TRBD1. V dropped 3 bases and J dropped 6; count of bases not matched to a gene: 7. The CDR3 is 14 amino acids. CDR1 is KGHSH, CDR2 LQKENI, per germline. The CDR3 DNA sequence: TGTGCCAGCTCACCCACAACCACAGGGGGCGAGCAGTACTTC. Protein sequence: CASSPTTTGGEQYF.

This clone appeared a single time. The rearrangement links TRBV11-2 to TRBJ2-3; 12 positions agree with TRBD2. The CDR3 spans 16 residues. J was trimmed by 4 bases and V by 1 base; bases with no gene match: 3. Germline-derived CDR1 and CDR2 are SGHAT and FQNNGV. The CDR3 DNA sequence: TGTGCCAGCAGCTTAGCAGCTAGCGGGGGGGCAGATACGCAGTATTTT. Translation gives CASSLAASGGADTQYF.

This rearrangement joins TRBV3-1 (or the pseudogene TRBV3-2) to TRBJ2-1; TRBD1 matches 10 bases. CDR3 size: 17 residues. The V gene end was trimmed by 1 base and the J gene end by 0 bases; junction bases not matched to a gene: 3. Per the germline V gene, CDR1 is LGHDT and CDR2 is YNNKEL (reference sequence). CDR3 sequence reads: CASSQVGQGSSYNEQFF. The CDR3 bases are TGTGCCAGCAGCCAAGTGGGACAGGGGAGCTCCTACAATGAGCAGTTCTTC.

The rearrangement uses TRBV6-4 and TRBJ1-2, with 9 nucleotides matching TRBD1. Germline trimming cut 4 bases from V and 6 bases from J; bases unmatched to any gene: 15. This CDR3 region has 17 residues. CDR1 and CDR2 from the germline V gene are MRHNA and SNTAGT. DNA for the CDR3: TGTGCCAGCAGTGCCGTCCCGGGACAGGGTATGAGCGATGGCTACACCTTC. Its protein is CASSAVPGQGMSDGYTF.

CDR3 residues: CASMATFTGTEAFF. Here the CDR3 DNA reads TGTGCCAGCATGGCTACCTTCACAGGCACTGAAGCTTTCTTT. V and J are TRBV5-5 and TRBJ1-1, with a weak D call TRBD1 (5 bases). The CDR3 consists of 14 residues. The V and J ends lost 6 bases and 4 bases respectively, with 16 bases between them. The germline gives CDR1 SGHKS, CDR2 YYEKEE (reference sequence).

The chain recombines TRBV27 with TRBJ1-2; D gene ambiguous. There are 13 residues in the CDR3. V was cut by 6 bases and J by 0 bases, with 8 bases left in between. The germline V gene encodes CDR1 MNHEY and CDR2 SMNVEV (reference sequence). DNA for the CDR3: TGTGCCAGCAGGCGATCAGCTAACTATGGCTACACCTTC. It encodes CASRRSANYGYTF.

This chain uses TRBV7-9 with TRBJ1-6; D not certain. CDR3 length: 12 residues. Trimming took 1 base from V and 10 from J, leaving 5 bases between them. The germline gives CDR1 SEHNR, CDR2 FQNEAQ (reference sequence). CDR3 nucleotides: TGTGCCAGCAGCTTAGGCCCATCACCCCTCCACTTT. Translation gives CASSLGPSPLHF.

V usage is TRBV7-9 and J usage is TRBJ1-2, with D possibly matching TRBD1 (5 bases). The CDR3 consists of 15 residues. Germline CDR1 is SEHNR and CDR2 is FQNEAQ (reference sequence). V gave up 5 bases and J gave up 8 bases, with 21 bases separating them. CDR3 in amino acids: CASSREDSGLSGYTF. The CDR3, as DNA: TGTGCCAGCAGCCGGGAAGACAGTGGTCTTTCCGGCTACACCTTC.